This T cell receptor beta chain was documented in a study of PD-L1 blockade in urothelial cancer (dated by TCRdb to about 2017). Context from the whole study: All patients started therapy around 2014 and received atezolizumab 1,200 mg intravenously every 3 weeks. Blood samples were analyzed at 3 weeks after treatment start (second dose) and at 6 weeks after treatment start. Blood samples gave a median of 141,255 T cells and 82,636 unique TCRs, with a median clonality of approximately 0.078. About 85% of the roughly 29 patients were males with bladder-origin urothelial cancer, and about 65% of the roughly 29 reported a prior smoking history. In the same patients who had TCR sequencing, pretreatment tumors also underwent whole exome sequencing and RNA sequencing. An ECOG performance status of 0 or 1 was recorded for the patients, and 0 to 3 prior chemotherapy regimens had been received by the patients. Twenty-nine patients had pretreatment blood TCR-seq, approximately 24 had at least one posttreatment blood collection, and approximately 24 had tumor TCR-seq. Durable clinical benefit was achieved by nine patients but not by the remaining 20. An exploratory multi-omic analysis was conducted of the somatic, immune and clinical correlates of response to PD-L1 blockade with atezolizumab in urothelial cancer. Pretreatment tumor samples, along with matched peripheral blood serially collected before and after atezolizumab treatment, were subjected to TCR sequencing. Durable clinical benefit meant progression-free survival longer than 6 months, and TCR features were also tested against progression-free and overall survival. Summary of the overall study and its limitations: Because the sample size was small (n ≈ 27) and many exploratory analyses were performed, the results are intended to be hypothesis-generating. Improved progression-free and overall survival was associated with having pretreatment peripheral blood TCR clonality below the median. Among patients with durable benefit, tumor-associated TCR clones showed greater expansion in peripheral blood 3 weeks after treatment started (n ≈ 20, p = 0.022).

According to the study, the label for this sample's time point signals: peripheral blood 6 weeks after treatment start. The cohort comprised 25 to 30 patients with locally advanced or metastatic urothelial carcinoma treated at Memorial Sloan Kettering on a trial protocol. Peripheral blood mononuclear cells were collected pretreatment and during treatment, with between 1 and 8 total time points per patient. The Qiagen DNeasy Blood extraction kit was used to purify genomic DNA from total PBMCs and tumor samples. PBMCs were collected pretreatment and during treatment, and were isolated and stored as previously described. Synthetic TCR analog templates were spiked into each PCR to estimate absolute template abundance from read counts. TCRbeta CDR3 regions were amplified from genomic DNA with bias-controlled V and J gene primers using the immunoSEQ assay. Sequencing of rearranged TCRbeta segments was done at approximately 20X coverage. From the authors' description of their analysis: Sequencing errors were corrected by clustering and CDR3s were annotated against IMGT to assign V, D and J genes. Downstream analyses used only productive TCRbeta rearrangements and left out out-of-frame or stop-codon sequences. Clonality was computed as one minus Shannon entropy normalized by the log of the number of unique productive sequences. Fisher's exact test with Benjamini-Hochberg correction, at a threshold of adjusted p below 0.01, was used to find clones that differed between time points or between blood and tumor. The source is immuneACCESS, and TCRdb retained only in-frame sequences with V and J called. Part of the clones is not carried over; for the studies checked, unresolved V genes explain less than half of this, and the remainder is unexplained. The DNA gave D and trimming, while V, J and clone size come from that table. Within this sample are just over 35,000 clones, with roughly 82% of them counted one time only. The ten largest make up about 10% of the sample.

For this clone: Its antigen target is currently unknown. No quality values exist for individual bases; no much larger clone is one base distant.

The clonotype comes from a man aged 40-49 years with urothelial cancer. The starting material was PBMCs, obtained around atezolizumab (anti-PD-L1) treatment.

The DNA is as follows: TGTGCCAGCTCACTCGGACTGGTCGGGGGCTCTGGGGCCAACGTCCTGACTTTC. Translated, this gives CASSLGLVGGSGANVLTF. The sequence is built from TRBV18 and TRBJ2-6; TRBD2 might be the D gene, on 6 matching bases. Taken from the germline V gene, the CDR1 and CDR2 loops are KGHSH and LQKENI. Trimming takes 4 bases from V and 0 bases from J, and the germline ends sit 16 bases apart. The CDR3, from cysteine to phenylalanine, totals 18 residues. Here the CDR3 DNA is all that survives: 54 bases in frame from base 1. Where the CDR3 stops, the reference TRBV18 and TRBJ2-6 genes take over; the full variable domain is NAGVMQNPRHLVRRRGQEARLRCSPMKGHSHVYWYRQLPEEGLKFMVYLQKENIIDESGMPKERFSAEFPKEGPSILRIQQVVRGDSAAYFCASSLGLVGGSGANVLTFGAGSRLTVL.